This record looks at one T cell receptor (beta chain) sequence and its context. The data are from a study of blood T cell repertoires in COVID-19. Here immunoSEQ multiplex PCR was the method, and the copy in TCRdb shows in-frame clones only, minus some. The sample yields some 87,000 clones, over 75% seen once. The sequence was collected from a man older than 75 with active or convalescent COVID-19. Sequencing was done on a sample of peripheral blood.

The CDR3 DNA is TGTGCCAGCAGTGAAGGGGGCGGGGGTACTGAAGCTTTCTTT. Residues: CASSEGGGGTEAFF. The chain combines TRBV6-1 with TRBJ1-1, with a possible D match to TRBD1 (5 bases). Trimming left V 1 base short and J 5 bases short, with 11 bases between. The CDR3 contains 14 residues. Germline V lookup: CDR1 MNHNS, CDR2 SASEGT.